This passage covers 10 T cell receptor beta chains from one sample sequenced in a study of CD8 T cells in ankylosing spondylitis. General observations from the study: A TCR beta motif of seven or eight highly homologous variants appeared characteristic of ankylosing spondylitis blood.

One entry per CDR3 protein, called by TCRdb with MiXCR from the 5' RACE reads. This table holds approximately 520,000 distinct CDR3 sequences, approximately 5.3% found once. Their antigens are not known. The sample comprised blood, either unsorted or a sorted T cell fraction (not recorded which). Every receptor here comes from a male donor with ankylosing spondylitis.

The sample holds many counts of this clonotype. J is TRBJ2-7 and V is TRBV12-3 or TRBV12-4; D perhaps matches TRBD1 (5 bases). The V and J ends lost 7 bases and 3 bases respectively, with 10 bases between them. CDR3 length: 12 amino acids. The DNA for the CDR3 is TGTGCCAGCACCTCTCAGGGCTACGAGCAGTACTTC. Translation: CASTSQGYEQYF.

This clonotype was seen ten or more times. The chain links TRBV28 to TRBJ1-1, with a tentative D call TRBD1 (5 bases). The CDR3 loop spans 16 amino acids. Germline V gene lookup returns CDR1 MDHEN and CDR2 SYDVKM. V was clipped by 4 bases and J by 0 bases, with 15 bases between them. The CDR3 region has the DNA TGTGCCAGCAGTTCCCCCGGGGACGCTGTGAACACTGAAGCTTTCTTT. Translation gives CASSSPGDAVNTEAFF.

This clonotype was found many times. The CDR3 sequence: CSVSSWENTEAFF. CDR3 sequence (DNA): TGCAGCGTTAGCTCCTGGGAGAACACTGAAGCTTTCTTT. This rearrangement joins TRBV29-1 to TRBJ1-1, with D unclear. The CDR3 spans 13 residues. The ends were cut back, 5 bases at V and 1 base at J, with 11 bases in the middle. CDR1 and CDR2 from the germline V gene are SQVTM and ANQGSEA.

The sample holds a few counts of this clonotype. J is TRBJ2-6 and V is TRBV5-4; the D is unclear. This CDR3 spans 14 amino acids. Trimming left V 3 bases short and J 4 bases short, with 8 bases between. Germline lookup yields CDR1 SGHNT and CDR2 YYREEE (reference sequence). CDR3 bases: TGTGCCAGCAGCTCCTTTATGGGGGCCAACGTCCTGACTTTC. Its translation: CASSSFMGANVLTF.

This clonotype appeared a few times. V and J are TRBV4-3 and TRBJ2-1; unclear D gene. The CDR3 length is 17 residues. Germline loops: CDR1 LGHNA, CDR2 YSLEER. With 0 bases removed from V and 3 bases from J, the gap between germline ends came to 15 bases. The CDR3 nucleotides read TGCGCCAGCAGCCAAGATTCGGATCCTCTAAACTACAATGAGCAGTTCTTC. Encoded protein: CASSQDSDPLNYNEQFF.

This clonotype was seen at least ten times. The chain's CDR3 is CSAGTPYF. CDR3 in DNA: TGCAGTGCCGGGACCCCGTACTTC. The chain carries TRBV20-1 and TRBJ2-7, with D possibly called TRBD1 or TRBD2 (5 bases each). V was cut by 6 bases and J by 12 bases, with 9 bases left in between. CDR1 and CDR2 (germline): DFQATT, SNEGSKA (reference sequence). This CDR3 contains 8 residues.

Turning to this clonotype: One end of the junction is discordant with germline, which a read error may explain. The rearrangement joins TRBV20-1 to TRBJ1-5; D unresolved. There are 16 residues in the CDR3. The germline V gene encodes CDR1 DFQATT and CDR2 SNEGSKA (reference sequence). CDR3 nucleotide sequence: TGCTGTGCTAGAGTCGGGGTAAGCTGGCGCAATCAGCCCCAGCATTTT. Translating gives CCARVGVSWRNQPQHF.

This chain connects TRBV14 to TRBJ2-7; no definite D call. The V end lost 4 bases, the J end lost 1 base, and 11 bases lay between the germline ends. Per germline, CDR1 SGHDN and CDR2 FVKESK. The CDR3 is made up of 14 amino acids. CDR3 nucleotides: TGTGCCAGCAGCCTCAGCTTAGGATCCTACGAGCAGTACTTC. Residues: CASSLSLGSYEQYF. Full variable domain (rest looked up from reference TRBV14 and TRBJ2-7): EAGVTQFPSHSVIEKGQTVTLRCDPISGHDNLYWYRRVMGKEIKFLLHFVKESKQDESGMPNNRFLAERTGGTYSTLKVQPAELEDSGVYFCASSLSLGSYEQYFGPGTRLTVT.

A note on this clonotype: A read error is possible here, since a much larger clone lies one base away. Because it lacks the conserved phenylalanine or tryptophan at the end, this CDR3 is likely a read error. This chain uses TRBV11-2 with TRBJ1-5; 8 bases agree with TRBD1. Germline V gene sequence: CDR1 SGHAT, CDR2 FQNNGV. The J segment lost 6 bases and the V segment lost 4 bases, leaving 5 bases of the junction unmatched. There are 14 residues in the CDR3. The DNA of the CDR3 is TGTGCCAGCAGCTCCCGGACAGGGACTCAGCCCCAGCATCTT. Amino acids: CASSSRTGTQPQHL.

This clonotype was detected ten times or more. The V call is TRBV6-1, the J call TRBJ1-5; D is possibly TRBD1 (6 bases). Trimming stripped 7 bases from V and 9 bases from J, with 16 bases between. Per the germline V gene, CDR1 is MNHNS and CDR2 is SASEGT. The CDR3 is 13 amino acids. The CDR3 spells CASTGGPGWPQHF. The DNA for the CDR3 is TGTGCCAGCACGGGGGGCCCGGGTTGGCCCCAGCATTTT.